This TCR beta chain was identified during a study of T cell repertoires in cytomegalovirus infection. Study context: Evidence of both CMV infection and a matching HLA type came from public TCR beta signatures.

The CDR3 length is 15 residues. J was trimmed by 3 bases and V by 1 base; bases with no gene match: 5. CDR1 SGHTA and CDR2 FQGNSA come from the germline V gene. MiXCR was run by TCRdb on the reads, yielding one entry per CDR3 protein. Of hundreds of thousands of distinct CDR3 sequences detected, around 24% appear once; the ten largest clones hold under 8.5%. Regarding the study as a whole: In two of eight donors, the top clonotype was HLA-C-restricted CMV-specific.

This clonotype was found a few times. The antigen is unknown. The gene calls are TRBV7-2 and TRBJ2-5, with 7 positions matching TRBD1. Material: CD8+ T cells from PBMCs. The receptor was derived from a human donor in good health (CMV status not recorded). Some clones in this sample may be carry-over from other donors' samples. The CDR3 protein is CASSLGTGVKETQYF. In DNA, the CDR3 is TGTGCCAGCAGCTTAGGGACAGGAGTGAAAGAGACCCAGTACTTC.